These 16 T cell receptor beta chains came from one sample sequenced in a study of identical twins. One entry per CDR3 protein results from TCRdb running MiXCR on the 5' RACE reads. The table lists 1,800,000 or so distinct CDR3 sequences, roughly 35% of them singletons. Sequenced: cord blood. These TCRs come from a newborn girl in good health.

This clonotype was recorded only once. Mismatch with germline at one junction end may stem from a read error. This chain uses TRBV12-3 or TRBV12-4 with TRBJ2-3; TRBD2 aligns across 7 bases. CDR3 length equals 15 residues. The CDR3 coding sequence is TGTGCCAGCAGTTGGGGCGGGGGACTCACAGATATGCAGTATTTT. Amino acids: CASSWGGGLTDMQYF.

This clonotype was recorded many times. The chain recombines TRBV5-1 with TRBJ2-7; D is undetermined. Germline CDR1 is SGHRS and CDR2 is YFSETQ. This CDR3 spans 14 amino acids. Trimming pared 4 bases from V and 3 bases from J, leaving 14 bases between. The CDR3 spells CASSPDVSYYEQYF. CDR3 in DNA: TGCGCCAGCAGCCCGGATGTATCATACTACGAGCAGTACTTC.

The chain is built from TRBV28 and TRBJ2-1, with 8 bases fitting TRBD2. With the DNA end fitting TRBJ2-7 better, the J assignment may be wrong. The CDR3 contains 18 residues. Per the germline V gene, CDR1 is MDHEN and CDR2 is SYDVKM. CDR3 in amino acids: CASSLRASGFSSYNEQYF. CDR3 DNA sequence: TGTGCCAGCAGTTTAAGGGCTAGCGGGTTTAGCTCCTACAATGAGCAGTACTTC.

This chain joins TRBV6-5 and TRBJ2-1; 8 nucleotides align to TRBD2. This CDR3 contains 16 residues. The junction had 14 bases not matched to a gene; V was cut back by 6 bases and J by 7 bases. Germline assignment: CDR1 MNHEY and CDR2 SVGAGI. The CDR3 here is CASSSLAGPYGNEQFF. The CDR3 nucleotides read TGTGCCAGCAGCTCCTTAGCGGGACCGTATGGTAATGAGCAGTTCTTC.

This clonotype appeared a few times. This chain uses TRBV4-1 with TRBJ1-6; D is uncertain. The germline V and J ends were trimmed by 0 bases and 6 bases, with 9 bases remaining between them. The germline V gene has CDR1 MGHRA and CDR2 YSYEKL. The CDR3 length is 15 residues. The CDR3 region has the DNA TGCGCCAGCAGCCAAGACAGGCGCTCTAATTCACCCCTCCACTTT. It encodes CASSQDRRSNSPLHF.

This sequence joins TRBV20-1 and TRBJ2-3, with D perhaps TRBD1 (5 bases). Per the germline V gene, CDR1 is DFQATT and CDR2 is SNEGSKA (reference sequence). V was shortened by 5 bases and J by 2 bases, with 14 bases between the two germline ends. This CDR3 spans 14 amino acids. The CDR3 coding sequence is TGCAGTGCTCAGGGAAGAGGAGACACAGATACGCAGTATTTT. Translating it yields CSAQGRGDTDTQYF.

This clonotype was found a few times. This chain links TRBV7-2 with TRBJ1-1; no reliable D call. From germline, CDR1 is SGHTA and CDR2 FQGNSA. V lost 2 bases and J 1 base, leaving 11 bases between the germline ends. CDR3 size: 15 residues. The CDR3 loop is CASSLQLVPNTEAFF. CDR3 coding DNA: TGTGCCAGCAGCTTACAGCTGGTACCGAACACTGAAGCTTTCTTT.

This clonotype was seen a few times. The chain has TRBV15 and TRBJ1-2, with 8 bases identical to TRBD1. Trimming at V came to 0 bases and at J to 6 bases, leaving 6 bases not matched to a gene. CDR1 LNHNV and CDR2 YYDKDF come from the germline V gene (reference sequence). The CDR3 runs 15 residues. Written as DNA, the CDR3 is TGTGCCACCAGCAGAGAGGCGGGACAGGAAGATGGCTACACCTTC. Translated: CATSREAGQEDGYTF.

This clonotype was recorded many times. J is TRBJ2-7 and V is TRBV5-1; D possibly corresponds to TRBD2 (5 bases). Trimming took 4 bases from V and 3 from J, leaving 23 bases between them. This CDR3 contains 17 residues. Germline V gives CDR1 SGHRS, CDR2 YFSETQ. The CDR3 DNA is TGCGCCAGCAGCCCCGGACTGGCCGTCTCAAGGAACTACGAGCAGTACTTC. Protein product: CASSPGLAVSRNYEQYF.

The chain employs TRBV7-9 and TRBJ2-3, with D possibly TRBD2 on 6 matching bases. Germline CDR1 reads SEHNR; CDR2 reads FQNEAQ (reference sequence). The CDR3 is made up of 15 amino acids. Trimming stripped 3 bases from V and 1 base from J, with 11 bases between. The CDR3 loop is CASSFVAVGTDTQYF. CDR3 sequence (DNA): TGTGCCAGCAGCTTCGTAGCGGTTGGCACAGATACGCAGTATTTT.

The sample holds a few counts of this clonotype. This chain joins TRBV12-3 or TRBV12-4 and TRBJ1-4; a weak D match, TRBD1 (6 bases). CDR3 length equals 15 residues. V lost 5 bases and J lost 9, with 19 bases in between. The CDR3 loop is CASSTYRVPNQKLFF. CDR3 nucleotide sequence: TGTGCCAGCAGTACCTACAGGGTGCCAAATCAAAAACTGTTTTTT.

Remarks on this clonotype: Compared with germline, one end of the junction differs, possibly owing to a read error. This rearrangement joins TRBV10-1 to TRBJ2-4; 10 bases map to TRBD1. Germline V lookup: CDR1 WNHNN, CDR2 SYGVQD (reference sequence). CDR3 length: 15 amino acids. The CDR3 sequence: CASSEEGTGENIQDF. The CDR3 DNA sequence: TGCGCCAGCAGTGAAGAAGGGACAGGGGAAAACATTCAGGACTTC.

In its sample, this clonotype was seen a few times. V and J are TRBV24-1 and TRBJ1-2; a possible D gene is TRBD1 (5 bases). The CDR3 has 15 amino acids. V lost 4 bases to trimming and J lost 5 bases, with 16 bases between them. Germline V lookup: CDR1 KGHDR, CDR2 SFDVKD. CDR3 bases: TGTGCCACCAGTGAAAGCTCCGGGACCCCTTATGGCTACACCTTC. Translation: CATSESSGTPYGYTF.

This clonotype has more than one count but fewer than ten. The chain joins TRBV3-1 to TRBJ2-1, with 10 nucleotides matching TRBD2. Germline V gene sequence: CDR1 LGHDT, CDR2 YNNKEL (reference sequence). With 0 bases clipped from V and 9 bases from J, the junction kept 14 bases outside the gene matches. The CDR3 runs to 18 residues. The DNA of the CDR3 is TGTGCCAGCAGCCAAGATCCCGGAGGACTAGCGGTGACTGGTGAGCAGTTCTTC. Translating gives CASSQDPGGLAVTGEQFF.

As concerns this clonotype: A much larger clone differs from this one at a single base, so this may be a read error. The chain couples TRBV20-1 to TRBJ2-7; 10 bases match TRBD1. The CDR3 has 14 amino acids. Unmatched junction bases numbered 2, after V lost 1 base and J lost 2 bases. Germline-derived CDR1 and CDR2 are DFQATT and SNEGSKA (reference sequence). CDR3 amino acids: CSARGDRGTYEQYF. In nucleotides, the CDR3 is TGCAGTGCTAGAGGGGACAGGGGTACCTACGAGCAGTACTTC.

This clonotype was seen a few times. This chain joins TRBV12-3 or TRBV12-4 and TRBJ1-2; TRBD1 aligns across 9 bases. This CDR3 is 15 amino acids long. J lost 11 bases, V lost 5 bases, and 15 bases had no gene match. The CDR3 loop reads CASSTAGTGKKGYTF. As DNA, the CDR3 is TGTGCCAGCAGTACCGCCGGGACAGGGAAGAAGGGGTACACCTTC.